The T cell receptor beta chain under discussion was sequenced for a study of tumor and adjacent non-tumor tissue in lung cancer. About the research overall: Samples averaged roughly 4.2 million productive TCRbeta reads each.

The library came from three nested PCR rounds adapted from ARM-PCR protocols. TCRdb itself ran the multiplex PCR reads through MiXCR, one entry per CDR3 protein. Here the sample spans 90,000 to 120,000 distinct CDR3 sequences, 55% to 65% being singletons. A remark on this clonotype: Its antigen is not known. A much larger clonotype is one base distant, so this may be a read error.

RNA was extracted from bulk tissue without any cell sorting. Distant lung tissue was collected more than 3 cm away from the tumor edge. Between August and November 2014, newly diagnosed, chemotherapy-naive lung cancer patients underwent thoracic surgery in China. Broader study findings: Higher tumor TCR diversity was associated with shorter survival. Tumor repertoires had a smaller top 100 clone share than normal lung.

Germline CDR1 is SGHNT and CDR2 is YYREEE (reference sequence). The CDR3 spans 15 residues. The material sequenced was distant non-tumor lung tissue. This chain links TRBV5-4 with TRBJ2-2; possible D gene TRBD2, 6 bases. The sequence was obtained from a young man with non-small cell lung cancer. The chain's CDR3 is CASSFGGPDTGQLFF. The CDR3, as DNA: TGTGCCAGCAGCTTCGGGGGACCGGACACCGGGCAGCTGTTTTTT.